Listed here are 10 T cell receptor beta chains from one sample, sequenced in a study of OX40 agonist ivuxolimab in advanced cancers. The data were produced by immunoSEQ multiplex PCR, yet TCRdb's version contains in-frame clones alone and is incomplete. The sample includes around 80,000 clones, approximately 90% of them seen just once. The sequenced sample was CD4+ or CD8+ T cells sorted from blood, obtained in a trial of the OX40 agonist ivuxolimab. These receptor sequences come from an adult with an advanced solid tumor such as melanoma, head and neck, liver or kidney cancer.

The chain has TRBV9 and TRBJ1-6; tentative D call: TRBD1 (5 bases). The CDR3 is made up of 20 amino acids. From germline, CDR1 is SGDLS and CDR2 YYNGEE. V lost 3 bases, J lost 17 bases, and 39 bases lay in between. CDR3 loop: CASSGGPGASSDATLGGIHF. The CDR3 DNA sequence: TGTGCCAGCAGCGGAGGGCCCGGGGCCAGTTCTGACGCAACATTGGGGGGAATCCACTTT.

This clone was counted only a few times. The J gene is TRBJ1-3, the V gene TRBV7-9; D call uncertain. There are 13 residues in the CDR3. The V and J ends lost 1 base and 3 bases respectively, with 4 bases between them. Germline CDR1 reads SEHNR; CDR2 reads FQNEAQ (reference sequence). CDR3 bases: TGTGCCAGCAGCTTAGACAGTGGAAACACCATATATTTT. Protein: CASSLDSGNTIYF. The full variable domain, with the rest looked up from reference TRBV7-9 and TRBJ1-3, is DTGVSQNPRHKITKRGQNVTFRCDPISEHNRLYWYRQTLGQGPEFLTYFQNEAQLEKSRLLSDRFSAERPKGSFSTLEIQRTEQGDSAMYLCASSLDSGNTIYFGEGSWLTVV.

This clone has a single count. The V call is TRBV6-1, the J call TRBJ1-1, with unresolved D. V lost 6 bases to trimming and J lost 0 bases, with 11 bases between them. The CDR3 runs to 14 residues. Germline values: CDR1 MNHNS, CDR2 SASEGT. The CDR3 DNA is TGTGCCAGCAGAGAACAGAACATGAACACTGAAGCTTTCTTT. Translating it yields CASREQNMNTEAFF.

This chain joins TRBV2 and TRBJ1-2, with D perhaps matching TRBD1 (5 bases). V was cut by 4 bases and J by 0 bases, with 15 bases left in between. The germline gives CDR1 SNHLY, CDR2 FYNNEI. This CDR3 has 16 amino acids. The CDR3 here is CASSVALGGANYGYTF. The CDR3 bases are TGTGCCAGCAGTGTAGCCCTGGGGGGGGCTAACTATGGCTACACCTTC.

The CDR3 loop reads CAQGHPSLEQYF. The CDR3 bases are TGTGCCCAGGGACACCCGTCCTTAGAGCAGTACTTC. This chain uses TRBV30 with TRBJ2-7; D might be TRBD1 (6 bases). The CDR3 is 12 amino acids. V lost 8 bases and J 7 bases, leaving 18 bases between the germline ends. Looked up from germline, CDR1 is GTSNPN and CDR2 is SVGIG (reference sequence).

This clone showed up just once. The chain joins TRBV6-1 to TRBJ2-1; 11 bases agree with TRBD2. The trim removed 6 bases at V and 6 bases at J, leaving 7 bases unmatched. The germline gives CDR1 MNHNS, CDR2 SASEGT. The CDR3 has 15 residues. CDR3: CASSTSGSSVNEQFF. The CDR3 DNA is TGTGCCAGCAGCACTAGCGGGAGTTCGGTCAATGAGCAGTTCTTC.

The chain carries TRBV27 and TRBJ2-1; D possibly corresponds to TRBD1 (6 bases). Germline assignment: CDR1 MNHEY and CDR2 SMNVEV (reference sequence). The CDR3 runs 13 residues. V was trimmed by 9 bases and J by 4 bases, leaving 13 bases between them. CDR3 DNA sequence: TGTGCCAGTCGCCTGAGGGGGTACAATGAGCAGTTCTTC. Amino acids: CASRLRGYNEQFF.

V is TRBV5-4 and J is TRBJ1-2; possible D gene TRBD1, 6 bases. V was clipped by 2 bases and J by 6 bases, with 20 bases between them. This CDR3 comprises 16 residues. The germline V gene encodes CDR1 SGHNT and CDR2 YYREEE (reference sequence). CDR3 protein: CASSLKSRGFGDGYTF. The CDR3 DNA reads TGTGCCAGCAGCTTAAAGTCCAGGGGTTTTGGGGATGGCTACACCTTC.

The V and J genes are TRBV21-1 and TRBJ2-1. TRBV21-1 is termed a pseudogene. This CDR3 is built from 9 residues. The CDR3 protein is CARPSRQFF. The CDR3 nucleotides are TGTGCCAGGCCGTCCCGGCAGTTCTTC.

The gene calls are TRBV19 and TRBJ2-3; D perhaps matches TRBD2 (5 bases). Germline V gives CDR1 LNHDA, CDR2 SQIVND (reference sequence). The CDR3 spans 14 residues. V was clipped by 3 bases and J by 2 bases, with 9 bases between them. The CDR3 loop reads CASSMGDFTDTQYF. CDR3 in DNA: TGTGCCAGTAGTATGGGAGACTTCACAGATACGCAGTATTTT.